The 2 T cell receptor beta chains presented below share a single source sample, sequenced in a study of blood T cells in healthy people across ages (dated by TCRdb to about 2015). Libraries were built with 5' RACE. Sequencing instrument: Illumina HiSeq 2500. A second PCR of roughly 7 to 11 cycles was run with a J-beta primer mix and a sample-barcoded 5' primer. TCRdb cleaned the public reads at Q25 with fastp, built clones with MiXCR and kept in-frame beta chains. All rows with the same CDR3 protein become a single entry with the most common DNA and genes. This sample lists 780,000 or so distinct CDR3 sequences; 45% to 70% were detected once. The ten largest account for more than 25% of the sample. Sequencing input: blood. All receptors derive from a man aged 35 to 55 in good health.

As regards this clonotype: The germline gene is not matched at one end of the junction; a read error may be the cause. This CDR3 reads CASNQDPATYTDTQYF. The CDR3 bases are TGTGCCAGCAACCAAGATCCAGCAACTTACACAGATACGCAGTATTTT. The V and J genes are TRBV3-1 and TRBJ2-3; D unclear. Germline V lookup: CDR1 LGHDT, CDR2 YNNKEL (reference sequence). CDR3 length: 16 residues.

The chain links TRBV6-5 to TRBJ1-5; a weak D match, TRBD1 (6 bases). Germline-derived CDR1 and CDR2 are MNHEY and SVGAGI. The CDR3 extends over 13 amino acids. The germline V and J ends were trimmed by 6 bases and 4 bases, with 10 bases remaining between them. Here the CDR3 reads CASSRTANQPQHF. In DNA form, the CDR3 reads TGTGCCAGCAGCCGGACAGCTAATCAGCCCCAGCATTTT.